Shown below are 22 T cell receptor beta chains from a single sample sequenced in a study of tumor-infiltrating lymphocytes in glioblastoma multiforme (TCRdb year 2017). These reads were obtained on an Illumina HiSeq 2500. TCRB libraries were built from RNA via three nested multiplex PCR rounds using a modified ARM-PCR protocol with multiple V-beta primers and a C-beta primer. TCRdb took the public reads, trimmed them with fastp at Q25, ran MiXCR for clone calling and kept in-frame beta chains. Rows are combined by CDR3 protein, so each entry shows the most common genes and DNA. This sample comprises fewer than 40,000 distinct CDR3 sequences, approximately 60% of them detected only once. Around a third of the sample lies in the top ten. The source material was brain tumor tissue. The receptors come from a male donor with glioblastoma.

In regard to this clonotype: At one end the junction does not follow the germline gene, possibly because of a read error. V usage is TRBV5-1 and J usage is TRBJ2-2; D perhaps matches TRBD1 (6 bases). Per germline, CDR1 SGHRS and CDR2 YFSETQ. This CDR3 has 14 residues. The CDR3 sequence is CASRTAGDTGELLF. The CDR3 DNA is TGCGCCAGCAGGACCGCAGGGGACACCGGGGAGCTGCTTTTT.

The chain uses TRBV28 and TRBJ1-6, with D uncertain. Germline loops: CDR1 MDHEN, CDR2 SYDVKM. The CDR3 spans 12 residues. V was shortened by 3 bases and J by 9 bases, with 6 bases between the two germline ends. The CDR3 is CASSFPLSPLHF. CDR3 nucleotides: TGTGCCAGCAGTTTTCCCCTTTCACCCCTCCACTTT.

The CDR3 sequence: CSARGGIPGLAFQETQYF. The CDR3 DNA is TGCAGTGCTAGAGGAGGAATCCCGGGACTAGCCTTCCAAGAGACCCAGTACTTC. The gene calls are TRBV20-1 and TRBJ2-5; 9 nucleotides line up with TRBD2. J lost 1 base, V lost 1 base, and 13 bases had no gene match. The CDR3 has 18 residues. Germline V CDR1 and CDR2: DFQATT, SNEGSKA (reference sequence).

Comment on this clonotype: Being one base from a much bigger clone, this may be a read error. J is TRBJ2-1 and V is TRBV20-1, with D perhaps TRBD2 (6 bases). CDR1 and CDR2 from the germline V gene are DFQATT and SNEGSKA (reference sequence). The CDR3 loop spans 13 amino acids. CDR3 sequence: CSAIGRRYNEQLF. DNA for the CDR3: TGCAGTGCTATCGGGAGAAGGTACAATGAGCAGCTCTTC.

A word on this clonotype: The junction departs from the called germline gene at one end, perhaps through a read error. The rearrangement links TRBV28 to TRBJ2-5; D call uncertain. The CDR3 is made up of 14 amino acids. Per the germline V gene, CDR1 is MDHEN and CDR2 is SYDVKM. The CDR3 DNA follows: TGCGCCAGCAGTTTATCACAAATCCAAGAGATCCAGTACTTC. Translation gives CASSLSQIQEIQYF.

Notes on this clonotype: One junction end does not reproduce the germline sequence, and a read error may be involved. The V call is TRBV11-2, the J call TRBJ2-1; 7 bases are a match to TRBD2. CDR1 is SGHAT and CDR2 is FQNNGV in the germline V gene. The CDR3 has 17 residues. The CDR3 is CAGSLVPASGTYNEQFF. The CDR3 region has the DNA TGCGCCGGCAGCTTAGTCCCAGCTAGCGGCACCTACAATGAGCAGTTCTTC.

With respect to this clonotype: The conserved phenylalanine or tryptophan is not found at the CDR3 terminus, so this likely reflects a read error. The chain employs TRBV6-5 and TRBJ1-5, with unresolved D. The CDR3 contains 14 residues. Germline CDR1 reads MNHEY; CDR2 reads SVGAGI. The CDR3 region has the DNA TGTGCCAACAGCCGAAACCCCAGCAGTCAGCCCCAGCATTTG. This sequence encodes CANSRNPSSQPQHL.

On this clonotype: This could be a read error, since a much larger clone is one nucleotide away. The CDR3 DNA sequence: TGTGCCAGCAGTTTATCGGGACAGGAGAACACCGGGGAGCTGTTTTTT. The encoded protein is CASSLSGQENTGELFF. The chain uses TRBV28 and TRBJ2-2, with TRBD1 matching over 8 bases. CDR3 length: 16 amino acids. Germline trimming cut 1 base from V and 1 base from J; bases unmatched to any gene: 2. In germline, CDR1 is MDHEN, CDR2 SYDVKM. Filled out from reference TRBV28 and TRBJ2-2, the complete variable domain reads DVKVTQSSRYLVKRTGEKVFLECVQDMDHENMFWYRQDPGLGLRLIYFSYDVKMKEKGDIPEGYSVSREKKERFSLILESASTNQTSMYLCASSLSGQENTGELFFGEGSRLTVL.

V and J are TRBV7-3 and TRBJ2-1, with D maybe TRBD1 (6 bases). V was trimmed by 2 bases and J by 9 bases, leaving 11 bases between them. The CDR3 is made up of 13 amino acids. The germline gives CDR1 SGHTA, CDR2 FQGTGA. The CDR3 DNA is TGTGCCAGCAGCTTAGAGGACAGCTCTGAGCAGTTCTTC. Translation: CASSLEDSSEQFF.

To note about this clonotype: Mismatch with germline at one junction end may stem from a read error. The chain combines TRBV11-2 with TRBJ2-5; weak D call: TRBD2 (6 bases). Germline V gene data show CDR1 as SGHAT and CDR2 as FQNNGV. The CDR3 consists of 16 residues. The CDR3 loop is CASNLGLARFQETQYF. For the CDR3, the DNA is TGTGCCAGCAACTTAGGGCTAGCGAGGTTCCAAGAGACCCAGTACTTC.

Notes on this clonotype: A much larger clone lies a single base off, so this may be a read error. This chain links TRBV30 with TRBJ2-3; D not certain. V dropped 4 bases and J dropped 4 bases, with 12 bases sitting between them. From germline, CDR1 is GTSNPN and CDR2 SVGIG (reference sequence). The CDR3 extends over 13 amino acids. The CDR3 protein is CAWMPGVADTQYF. Written as DNA, the CDR3 is TGTGCCTGGATGCCGGGCGTGGCAGATACGCAGTATTTT. Full variable domain (rest looked up from reference TRBV30 and TRBJ2-3): SQTIHQWPATLVQPVGSPLSLECTVEGTSNPNLYWYRQAAGRGLQLLFYSVGIGQISSEVPQNLSASRPQDRQFILSSKKLLLSDSGFYLCAWMPGVADTQYFGPGTRLTVL.

The V gene is TRBV20-1, the J gene TRBJ1-5; 7 bases agree with TRBD1. CDR3 length: 15 amino acids. CDR1 is DFQATT, CDR2 SNEGSKA, per germline (reference sequence). J gave up 5 bases and V 3 bases, and 10 bases lay outside the gene matches. The CDR3 sequence is CSASPGQVDYQPQHF. The DNA of the CDR3 is TGCAGTGCTAGCCCCGGACAGGTGGATTATCAGCCCCAGCATTTT.

Comments on this clonotype: One end of the junction is discordant with germline, which a read error may explain. CDR3 region: CASSQRRVHEQYF. The CDR3 nucleotides are TGTGCCAGCAGTCAGCGACGGGTCCACGAACAGTACTTC. The chain carries TRBV6-5 and TRBJ2-7; D is uncertain. Germline loops: CDR1 MNHEY, CDR2 SVGAGI. The CDR3 totals 13 residues.

On this clonotype itself: A much larger clone differs by one base, so this may be a read error. The V call is TRBV7-3, the J call TRBJ2-2; no reliable D call. The CDR3 contains 12 residues. In germline, CDR1 is SGHTA, CDR2 FQGTGA. The DNA of the CDR3 is TGTGCCGGCAGCTTTAGCACCGGGGAGCTGTTTTTT. Translating gives CAGSFSTGELFF.

CDR3 DNA sequence: TGTGCCAGCAGTGATGGGGTAGCGGGAGGGCTCGGTTATGAGCAGTTCTTC. Translation: CASSDGVAGGLGYEQFF. The V call is TRBV2, the J call TRBJ2-1; 11 bases agree with TRBD2. This CDR3 spans 17 amino acids. CDR1 and CDR2 from the germline V gene are SNHLY and FYNNEI. After removal of 3 bases from V and 8 bases from J, the junction contained 12 bases not matched to a gene. Full variable domain (missing parts from reference TRBV2 and TRBJ2-1): EPEVTQTPSHQVTQMGQEVILRCVPISNHLYFYWYRQILGQKVEFLVSFYNNEISEKSEIFDDQFSVERPDGSNFTLKIRSTKLEDSAMYFCASSDGVAGGLGYEQFFGPGTRLTVL.

This clonotype was observed a few times. V is TRBV24-1 and J is TRBJ2-5; D possibly corresponds to TRBD1 (6 bases). The V gene's germline CDR1 is KGHDR and CDR2 SFDVKD. This CDR3 has 13 residues. Trimming took 9 bases from V and 1 from J, leaving 11 bases between them. The CDR3 bases are TGTGCCACCGGGACACCCCTCCAAGAGACCCAGTACTTC. Translation gives CATGTPLQETQYF.

The chain has TRBV6-2 or TRBV6-3 and TRBJ2-3, with D tentatively TRBD2 (6 bases). Trimming stripped 3 bases from V and 6 bases from J, with 13 bases between. The length of the CDR3 is 14 residues. Per germline, CDR1 MNHEY and CDR2 SVGEGT. Here the CDR3 reads CASSYPVRGDTQYF. CDR3 DNA: TGTGCCAGCAGTTATCCCGTTCGGGGGGATACGCAGTATTTT.

The CDR3 DNA follows: TGTGCCAGTAGTATTCCCACTAGCGGGGATATCAATGAGCAGTTCTTC. This encodes CASSIPTSGDINEQFF. The chain combines TRBV19 with TRBJ2-1; 10 nucleotides match TRBD2. The CDR3 length is 16 residues. Germline V gene lookup returns CDR1 LNHDA and CDR2 SQIVND (reference sequence). The junction had 8 bases not matched to a gene; V was cut back by 3 bases and J by 6 bases.

The chain uses TRBV11-2 and TRBJ2-7, with 7 bases matching TRBD2. Germline CDR1 and CDR2: SGHAT and FQNNGV. V trimming: 5 bases; J trimming: 0 bases; junction bases outside the gene matches: 4. The CDR3 consists of 14 residues. This CDR3 reads CASSQGGSSYEQYF. CDR3 sequence (DNA): TGTGCCAGCAGCCAGGGCGGGAGCTCCTACGAGCAGTACTTC.

The chain combines TRBV6-5 with TRBJ2-2; D gene uncertain. Germline CDR1 and CDR2: MNHEY and SVGAGI. The germline V and J ends were trimmed by 0 bases and 9 bases, with 11 bases remaining between them. This CDR3 has 14 amino acids. The CDR3 spells CASSYSAQSWELFF. Written as DNA, the CDR3 is TGTGCCAGCAGTTACTCGGCGCAAAGCTGGGAGCTGTTTTTT.

The chain has TRBV11-2 and TRBJ2-1, with TRBD2 matching 13 bases. Germline V gene lookup returns CDR1 SGHAT and CDR2 FQNNGV. V gave up 0 bases and J gave up 16 bases; unmatched junction bases: 9. The CDR3 covers 15 residues. The CDR3 region has the DNA TGTGCCAGCAGCTTAGATGGACTAGCGGGAGCAAGGATTTTCTTC. This codes for CASSLDGLAGARIFF. Drawing the rest from reference TRBV11-2 and TRBJ2-1, the complete variable domain is EAGVAQSPRYKIIEKRQSVAFWCNPISGHATLYWYQQILGQGPKLLIQFQNNGVVDDSQLPKDRFSAERLKGVDSTLKIQPAKLEDSAVYLCASSLDGLAGARIFFGPGTRLTVL.

The chain carries TRBV5-1 and TRBJ1-6; perhaps TRBD1 as D (5 bases). Germline V gene lookup returns CDR1 SGHRS and CDR2 YFSETQ. The CDR3 is 15 residues long. The V end was cut by 5 bases, the J end by 6 bases, with 15 bases between. For the CDR3, the DNA is TGCGCCAGCAGTCGGCAGGGCGAAAGTAATTCACCCCTCCACTTT. It is translated as CASSRQGESNSPLHF.